The 3 T cell receptor beta chains listed next were all sequenced from one sample in a study of cytomegalovirus exposure and HLA in healthy donors. This PCR relied on a set of 60 Vbeta primers and 13 Jbeta primers. Produced via immunoSEQ multiplex PCR; TCRdb's table is partial and in-frame only. The sample has about 140,000 clones; roughly 80% are singletons. The sample was PBMCs. The receptors come from a man younger than 35 in good health and CMV-seropositive.

In its sample, this clone was seen a few times. This sequence joins TRBV5-8 and TRBJ2-5; D may be TRBD2 (5 bases). Germline CDR1 and CDR2: SGHTS and YDEGEE. CDR3 size: 15 residues. The germline V and J ends were trimmed by 1 base and 5 bases, with 15 bases remaining between them. In DNA form, the CDR3 reads TGTGCCAGCAGCTTGCGGCCGGGGAGCATGGAGACCCAGTACTTC. It translates to CASSLRPGSMETQYF.

The chain combines TRBV6-6 with TRBJ2-1; 13 nucleotides agree with TRBD2. V trimming: 6 bases; J trimming: 6 bases; junction bases outside the gene matches: 8. Germline loops: CDR1 MNHNY, CDR2 SVGAGI (reference sequence). The CDR3 sequence is 16 residues long. As DNA, the CDR3 is TGTGCCAGCAGCGCACCGGGACTAGCGGGAAGCAATGAGCAGTTCTTC. It codes for CASSAPGLAGSNEQFF.

The CDR3 loop is CASSLGQDYTGELFF. The DNA of the CDR3 is TGCGCCAGCAGCTTGGGGCAGGACTACACCGGGGAGCTGTTTTTT. The rearrangement uses TRBV5-1 and TRBJ2-2; perhaps TRBD2 as D (5 bases). Trimming removed 0 bases at V and 3 bases at J, with 9 bases between. The CDR3 length is 15 residues. Per germline, CDR1 SGHRS and CDR2 YFSETQ. The variable domain in full, with the rest retrieved from reference TRBV5-1 and TRBJ2-2, is KAGVTQTPRYLIKTRGQQVTLSCSPISGHRSVSWYQQTPGQGLQFLFEYFSETQRNKGNFPGRFSGRQFSNSRSEMNVSTLELGDSALYLCASSLGQDYTGELFFGEGSRLTVL.